The 24 T cell receptor beta chains presented below share a single source sample, sequenced in a study of T cell repertoires in cytomegalovirus infection. Their antigens remain unidentified. TCRdb called the reads again in MiXCR, with one record for every CDR3 protein. Of about 480,000 distinct CDR3 sequences in the sample, around a third are singletons; the top ten hold under 20%. The sequences come from cultured PBMCs, collected from culture after CMV antigen stimulation. Receptors originate from a human donor in good health (CMV status not recorded). Some clones in this sample may be carry-over from other donors' samples.

This clonotype came up a few times. The chain joins TRBV7-2 to TRBJ1-2, with 9 bases aligning to TRBD1. Germline loops: CDR1 SGHTA, CDR2 FQGNSA. CDR3 length: 15 amino acids. Germline trimming cut 4 bases from V and 8 bases from J; bases unmatched to any gene: 11. The CDR3 sequence: CASSSPDRGVRGYTF. The CDR3 nucleotides are TGTGCCAGCAGCTCTCCGGACAGGGGAGTCCGGGGCTACACCTTC. Complete variable domain (other parts from reference TRBV7-2 and TRBJ1-2): GAGVSQSPSNKVTEKGKDVELRCDPISGHTALYWYRQSLGQGLEFLIYFQGNSAPDKSGLPSDRFSAERTGGSVSTLTIQRTQQEDSAVYLCASSSPDRGVRGYTFGSGTRLTVV.

DNA for the CDR3: TGCGCCAGCAGCCGAGAGACTAGTACCGCGAACACCGGGGAGCTGTTTTTT. As protein: CASSRETSTANTGELFF. V usage is TRBV4-1 and J usage is TRBJ2-2, with D perhaps TRBD2 (6 bases). V lost 4 bases to trimming and J lost 0 bases, with 15 bases between them. This CDR3 is built from 17 residues. Germline-derived CDR1 and CDR2 are MGHRA and YSYEKL.

This sequence joins TRBV28 and TRBJ2-2; D possibly corresponds to TRBD2 (6 bases). The germline V gene encodes CDR1 MDHEN and CDR2 SYDVKM. The CDR3 runs 15 residues. V shed 7 bases and J shed 0 bases, with 12 bases lying between them. The CDR3 loop reads CASKGRDSNTGELFF. CDR3 in DNA: TGTGCCAGCAAGGGGCGGGATTCGAACACCGGGGAGCTGTTTTTT.

This clonotype was counted only a few times. V gene TRBV7-9 combines with J gene TRBJ2-3; possible D gene TRBD1, 6 bases. There are 15 residues in the CDR3. The germline CDR1 and CDR2 sequences are SEHNR and FQNEAQ (reference sequence). Trimming pared 6 bases from V and 4 bases from J, leaving 17 bases between. The CDR3 region has the DNA TGTGCCAGCAGTCGGGGCGCTCAGGGGCCAGATACGCAGTATTTT. It encodes CASSRGAQGPDTQYF.

A few counts support this clonotype. This chain connects TRBV29-1 to TRBJ1-2, with 7 bases that match TRBD1. The germline V gene has CDR1 SQVTM and CDR2 ANQGSEA. The trim removed 4 bases at V and 4 bases at J, leaving 3 bases unmatched. The CDR3 is made up of 12 amino acids. The CDR3 sequence is CSVAQGTYGYTF. As DNA, the CDR3 is TGCAGCGTTGCACAGGGGACCTATGGCTACACCTTC.

The V call is TRBV7-9, the J call TRBJ1-2; D is unresolved. The CDR3 spans 12 residues. Germline CDR1 reads SEHNR; CDR2 reads FQNEAQ (reference sequence). Trimming left V 8 bases short and J 4 bases short, with 11 bases between. CDR3 nucleotide sequence: TGTGCCAGCTCCGGCGGGCCCTATGGCTACACCTTC. It is translated as CASSGGPYGYTF.

This clonotype was counted only a few times. The chain carries TRBV28 and TRBJ1-1; tentatively, D is TRBD1 (6 bases). The CDR3 length is 14 residues. Germline assignment: CDR1 MDHEN and CDR2 SYDVKM. The V end was cut by 6 bases, the J end by 5 bases, with 16 bases between. CDR3 region: CASRETGLDTEAFF. For the CDR3, the DNA is TGTGCCAGCAGAGAGACAGGTTTGGATACTGAAGCTTTCTTT.

This chain links TRBV28 with TRBJ2-7; tentatively, D is TRBD1 (6 bases). This CDR3 is 15 amino acids long. The germline gives CDR1 MDHEN, CDR2 SYDVKM. V dropped 4 bases and J dropped 3 bases, with 16 bases sitting between them. The CDR3 sequence is CASSSPGRGIYEQYF. The CDR3, as DNA: TGTGCCAGCAGTTCCCCCGGCAGGGGTATCTACGAGCAGTACTTC.

There are a few counts of this clonotype. J is TRBJ2-1 and V is TRBV7-8, with TRBD2 matching over 7 bases. Trimming at V came to 2 bases and at J to 9 bases, leaving 13 bases not matched to a gene. CDR3 length: 16 amino acids. Germline V gene sequence: CDR1 SGHVS, CDR2 FQNEAQ. CDR3 loop: CASSLYPALGGSEQFF. In nucleotides, the CDR3 is TGTGCCAGCAGCTTATACCCCGCCCTGGGGGGGAGTGAGCAGTTCTTC.

This clonotype showed up just a few times. V gene TRBV7-2 combines with J gene TRBJ2-7; a weak D match, TRBD2 (6 bases). Germline V gene data show CDR1 as SGHTA and CDR2 as FQGNSA. The CDR3 loop spans 13 amino acids. V lost 3 bases and J 4 bases, leaving 10 bases between the germline ends. CDR3 amino acids: CASSFDSGYEQYF. The CDR3 nucleotides are TGTGCCAGCAGCTTCGATAGCGGTTACGAGCAGTACTTC.

This chain uses TRBV20-1 with TRBJ1-2; 9 bases are a match to TRBD1. After removal of 0 bases from V and 3 bases from J, the junction contained 14 bases not matched to a gene. The CDR3 has 18 amino acids. The germline CDR1 and CDR2 sequences are DFQATT and SNEGSKA (reference sequence). The CDR3: CSARDLSTGGALDYGYTF. CDR3 sequence (DNA): TGCAGTGCTAGAGATCTATCGACAGGGGGGGCGTTGGACTATGGCTACACCTTC.

V is TRBV11-1 and J is TRBJ2-7; 8 bases are shared with TRBD1. This CDR3 has 13 amino acids. After removal of 6 bases from V and 3 bases from J, the junction contained 4 bases not matched to a gene. CDR1 is SGHAT, CDR2 FQDESV, per germline (reference sequence). CDR3 sequence reads: CASRSTGGYEQYF. In nucleotides, the CDR3 is TGTGCCAGCAGATCTACAGGGGGCTACGAGCAGTACTTC.

This clonotype occurred a few times. The rearrangement uses TRBV7-9 and TRBJ2-1; D remains ambiguous. The CDR3 loop spans 16 amino acids. Germline values: CDR1 SEHNR, CDR2 FQNEAQ (reference sequence). V was trimmed by 8 bases and J by 9 bases, leaving 26 bases between them. The CDR3 protein is CASPLNALSVGVEQFF. CDR3 nucleotides: TGTGCCAGCCCACTGAATGCCCTTTCGGTAGGTGTTGAGCAGTTCTTC.

This clonotype was detected only a few times. The rearrangement links TRBV29-1 to TRBJ1-1, with D possibly being TRBD1 (5 bases). The V gene lost 7 bases and the J gene lost 10 bases, with 22 bases spanning the gap. Per germline, CDR1 SQVTM and CDR2 ANQGSEA. The CDR3 has 13 residues. DNA of the CDR3: TGCAGCGGCACCAGGGAATACTTGGGAGGAGCTTTCTTT. It specifies CSGTREYLGGAFF.

This clonotype was seen ten or more times. This chain links TRBV7-2 with TRBJ1-6; 8 positions agree with TRBD1. The CDR3 consists of 15 residues. The V gene end was trimmed by 2 bases and the J gene end by 10 bases; junction bases not matched to a gene: 7. Germline V lookup: CDR1 SGHTA, CDR2 FQGNSA. CDR3 loop: CASSLWTGKGSPLHF. The CDR3 bases are TGTGCCAGCAGCTTATGGACAGGGAAGGGATCACCCCTCCACTTT.

This clonotype came up many times. The rearrangement joins TRBV6-1 to TRBJ2-1, with no clear D. Germline values: CDR1 MNHNS, CDR2 SASEGT. This CDR3 comprises 16 residues. The V and J ends lost 5 bases and 6 bases respectively, with 20 bases between them. The CDR3 DNA sequence: TGTGCCAGCAGTCGGGCGTCCGTTGACCCCCCCAATGAGCAGTTCTTC. This sequence encodes CASSRASVDPPNEQFF.

This chain links TRBV6-6 with TRBJ2-6; D is perhaps TRBD2 (6 bases). The CDR3 covers 16 residues. Germline V gives CDR1 MNHNY, CDR2 SVGAGI (reference sequence). Trimming removed 7 bases at V and 4 bases at J, with 17 bases between. The CDR3 DNA reads TGTGCCAGCATCCCTGGGAGGCCCGGAGGGGCCAACGTCCTGACTTTC. Translation: CASIPGRPGGANVLTF.

A word on this clonotype: A much more abundant neighbour one base away suggests this may be a read error. The chain uses TRBV7-2 and TRBJ2-2; weak D call: TRBD2 (5 bases). The CDR3 is 14 amino acids. Germline V gives CDR1 SGHTA, CDR2 FQGNSA. The CDR3 reads CASSFGQNTGELLF. CDR3 coding DNA: TGTGCCAGCAGCTTTGGGCAAAACACCGGGGAGCTGCTTTTT. The full variable domain, completed using reference TRBV7-2 and TRBJ2-2, is GAGVSQSPSNKVTEKGKDVELRCDPISGHTALYWYRQSLGQGLEFLIYFQGNSAPDKSGLPSDRFSAERTGGSVSTLTIQRTQQEDSAVYLCASSFGQNTGELLFGEGSRLTVL.

The CDR3 bases are TGTGCCAGCAGTTCCCGGGACAGGGGCTCAAATGAGCAGTTCTTC. Translating gives CASSSRDRGSNEQFF. J is TRBJ2-1 and V is TRBV2, with TRBD1 matching 10 bases. V trimming: 5 bases; J trimming: 7 bases; junction bases outside the gene matches: 8. Germline CDR1 reads SNHLY; CDR2 reads FYNNEI. The CDR3 is 15 amino acids. The full variable domain, in which reference TRBV2 and TRBJ2-1 provide the parts outside the CDR3, is EPEVTQTPSHQVTQMGQEVILRCVPISNHLYFYWYRQILGQKVEFLVSFYNNEISEKSEIFDDQFSVERPDGSNFTLKIRSTKLEDSAMYFCASSSRDRGSNEQFFGPGTRLTVL.

This clonotype was counted many times. The chain carries TRBV7-9 and TRBJ2-5; tentatively, D is TRBD2 (5 bases). In germline, CDR1 is SEHNR, CDR2 FQNEAQ (reference sequence). The CDR3 totals 13 residues. The V and J ends lost 1 base and 2 bases respectively, with 5 bases between them. The CDR3 bases are TGTGCCAGCAGCTTAGGGACTCAAGAGACCCAGTACTTC. This codes for CASSLGTQETQYF. The variable domain in full, completed from reference TRBV7-9 and TRBJ2-5, reads DTGVSQNPRHKITKRGQNVTFRCDPISEHNRLYWYRQTLGQGPEFLTYFQNEAQLEKSRLLSDRFSAERPKGSFSTLEIQRTEQGDSAMYLCASSLGTQETQYFGPGTRLLVL.

The V call is TRBV12-5, the J call TRBJ2-7; 9 nucleotides match TRBD1. CDR3 length equals 16 residues. The ends lost 1 base at V and 3 bases at J; junction bases unmatched: 7. Germline CDR1 LGHNT, CDR2 FRNRAP. CDR3 residues: CASGLASGTGRYEQYV. For the CDR3, the DNA is TGTGCTAGTGGTTTGGCCTCCGGGACAGGGCGCTACGAGCAGTACGTC.

This rearrangement joins TRBV7-2 to TRBJ2-7; the match to TRBD2 covers 13 bases. In germline, CDR1 is SGHTA, CDR2 FQGNSA. Germline trimming cut 5 bases from V and 5 bases from J; bases unmatched to any gene: 6. CDR3 length equals 15 residues. The DNA for the CDR3 is TGTGCCAGCAGCGCTGGACTAGCGGGAGACCACGAGCAGTACTTC. This codes for CASSAGLAGDHEQYF.

The chain combines TRBV2 with TRBJ2-5; D uncertain. This CDR3 region has 13 residues. Trimming cost V 7 bases and J 0 bases, with 9 bases left between them. CDR1 is SNHLY, CDR2 FYNNEI, per germline. CDR3 sequence: CASMQTNQETQYF. CDR3 coding DNA: TGTGCCAGCATGCAGACCAACCAAGAGACCCAGTACTTC.

The chain carries TRBV9 and TRBJ2-3; 8 positions agree with TRBD2. J gave up 0 bases and V 0 bases, and 9 bases lay outside the gene matches. Germline V CDR1 and CDR2: SGDLS, YYNGEE. The CDR3 is 18 residues long. The CDR3 nucleotides read TGTGCCAGCAGCGTAGTAAAAGGACTAGCAACAAGCACAGATACGCAGTATTTT. Protein: CASSVVKGLATSTDTQYF.